These 13 T cell receptor beta chains were sequenced from one sample in a study of T cell repertoires in cytomegalovirus infection. TCRdb used MiXCR to reprocess the reads, holding one entry per CDR3 protein. The sample carries a few hundred thousand distinct CDR3 sequences, around 18% recorded once. Material for sequencing was PBMCs. These receptor sequences come from a human donor in good health (CMV status not recorded). Some clones in this sample may be carry-over from other donors' samples.

This clonotype was counted between two and nine times. The rearrangement uses TRBV6-2 or TRBV6-3 and TRBJ2-3, with a possible D match to TRBD2 (5 bases). Per germline, CDR1 MNHEY and CDR2 SVGEGT. Trimming pared 6 bases from V and 1 base from J, leaving 11 bases between. CDR3 length: 14 amino acids. As DNA, the CDR3 is TGTGCCAGCAGCCGGCAGGAGGGCACAGATACGCAGTATTTT. This gives the protein CASSRQEGTDTQYF.

The chain is built from TRBV5-4 and TRBJ1-1; tentative D call: TRBD1 (5 bases). The CDR3 contains 15 residues. Trimming removed 6 bases from V and 6 bases from J, with 21 bases in between. Germline V gene data show CDR1 as SGHNT and CDR2 as YYREEE (reference sequence). CDR3: CASTTRGGVGAEAFF. The CDR3 DNA reads TGTGCCAGCACTACCCGCGGGGGGGTCGGTGCTGAAGCTTTCTTT.

This clonotype has at least ten counts. The V call is TRBV7-2, the J call TRBJ2-1; 7 nucleotides line up with TRBD2. Germline assignment: CDR1 SGHTA and CDR2 FQGNSA. CDR3 length: 14 amino acids. Germline trimming cut 8 bases from V and 4 bases from J; bases unmatched to any gene: 8. CDR3: CASGLPGGYNEQFF. The CDR3 DNA is TGTGCCAGCGGGCTCCCCGGGGGGTACAATGAGCAGTTCTTC.

This clonotype appeared many times. This sequence joins TRBV7-6 and TRBJ2-1; D unclear. V gave up 11 bases and J gave up 0 bases, with 17 bases separating them. Per the germline V gene, CDR1 is SGHVS and CDR2 is FNYEAQ. The CDR3 is 15 residues long. The CDR3 here is CAPTKGRYSYNEQFF. The CDR3 DNA follows: TGTGCCCCTACTAAAGGGCGTTACTCCTACAATGAGCAGTTCTTC.

Only a few counts were recorded for this clonotype. The rearrangement links TRBV12-3 or TRBV12-4 to TRBJ2-7, with TRBD2 matching over 8 bases. V dropped 5 bases and J dropped 0; count of bases not matched to a gene: 6. This CDR3 comprises 15 residues. The CDR3 protein is CASSVRGESSYEQYF. The DNA of the CDR3 is TGTGCCAGCAGTGTGCGGGGGGAAAGCTCCTACGAGCAGTACTTC.

Comment on this clonotype: This may be a read error: a much more frequent sequence differs by one nucleotide. V gene TRBV13 combines with J gene TRBJ2-5, with 7 bases aligning to TRBD2. Unmatched junction bases numbered 6, after V lost 3 bases and J lost 5 bases. The V gene's germline CDR1 is PRHDT and CDR2 FYEKMQ (reference sequence). The CDR3 extends over 14 amino acids. Written as DNA, the CDR3 is TGTGCCAGCAGCTTCGGACTAGTTGGGGAGACCCAGTACTTC. It codes for CASSFGLVGETQYF.

This clonotype has ten or more counts. V usage is TRBV23-1 and J usage is TRBJ2-4; 8 nucleotides agree with TRBD1. TRBV23-1 is reported as an ORF; its role is uncertain. Unmatched junction bases numbered 12, after V lost 8 bases and J lost 0 bases. The CDR3 consists of 17 residues. The CDR3 reads CASEKQTGVLAKNIQYF. CDR3 in DNA: TGCGCCAGCGAGAAGCAGACAGGGGTACTAGCCAAAAACATTCAGTACTTC.

This clonotype was observed a few times. The V gene is TRBV12-3 or TRBV12-4, the J gene TRBJ2-5, with D perhaps TRBD1 (6 bases). The CDR3 is made up of 15 amino acids. The V gene lost 6 bases and the J gene lost 2 bases, with 16 bases spanning the gap. The CDR3 bases are TGTGCCAGCAGCAAGGACAGAGGGTATCAAGAGACCCAGTACTTC. Translated, it gives CASSKDRGYQETQYF.

This rearrangement joins TRBV7-8 to TRBJ2-5; no reliable D call. The CDR3 covers 13 residues. V was cut by 0 bases and J by 4 bases, with 6 bases left in between. Germline V gene data show CDR1 as SGHVS and CDR2 as FQNEAQ. As DNA, the CDR3 is TGTGCCAGCAGCTTAGCCTGGCGAGAGACCCAGTACTTC. This translates into CASSLAWRETQYF.

This sequence joins TRBV6-2 or TRBV6-3 and TRBJ2-6; D is perhaps TRBD1 (5 bases). Germline CDR1 reads MNHEY; CDR2 reads SVGEGT. The length of the CDR3 is 15 residues. The V end was cut by 5 bases, the J end by 0 bases, with 8 bases between. The CDR3 coding sequence is TGTGCCAGCAGTCCGGACAACTCTGGGGCCAACGTCCTGACTTTC. Amino acid sequence: CASSPDNSGANVLTF.

In this sample, this clonotype turned up a few times. This sequence joins TRBV10-3 and TRBJ2-3, with D possibly TRBD2 on 5 matching bases. CDR1 and CDR2 from the germline V gene are ENHRY and SYGVKD. The CDR3 covers 13 residues. V was pared by 6 bases and J by 0 bases, with 7 bases between. This CDR3 reads CAIRSGSTDTQYF. The CDR3, as DNA: TGTGCCATCAGAAGCGGAAGCACAGATACGCAGTATTTT.

The rearrangement links TRBV4-1 to TRBJ2-7; TRBD2 agrees at 12 bases. The CDR3 consists of 16 residues. Germline trimming cut 2 bases from V and 3 bases from J; bases unmatched to any gene: 5. Germline assignment: CDR1 MGHRA and CDR2 YSYEKL. The CDR3 loop reads CASSQPTSGGHYEQYF. The CDR3 DNA is TGCGCCAGCAGCCAACCTACTAGCGGGGGGCACTACGAGCAGTACTTC.

The chain uses TRBV14 and TRBJ1-6; no definite D call. CDR3 length equals 13 residues. V lost 0 bases and J 9 bases, leaving 6 bases between the germline ends. Germline CDR1 reads SGHDN; CDR2 reads FVKESK. The CDR3 loop reads CASSQEVFSPLHF. The DNA for the CDR3 is TGTGCCAGCAGCCAAGAGGTGTTTTCACCCCTCCACTTT.